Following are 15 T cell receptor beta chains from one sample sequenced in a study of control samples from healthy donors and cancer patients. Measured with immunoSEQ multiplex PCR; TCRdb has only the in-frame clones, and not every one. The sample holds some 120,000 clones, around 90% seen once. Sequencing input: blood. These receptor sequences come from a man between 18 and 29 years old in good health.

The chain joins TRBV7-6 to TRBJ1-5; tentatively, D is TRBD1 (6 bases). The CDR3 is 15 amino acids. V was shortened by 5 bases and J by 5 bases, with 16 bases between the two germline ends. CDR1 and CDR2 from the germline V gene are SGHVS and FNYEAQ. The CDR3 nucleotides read TGTGCCAGCAGCAGAGGACAGCAGGGTGATCAGCCCCAGCATTTT. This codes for CASSRGQQGDQPQHF.

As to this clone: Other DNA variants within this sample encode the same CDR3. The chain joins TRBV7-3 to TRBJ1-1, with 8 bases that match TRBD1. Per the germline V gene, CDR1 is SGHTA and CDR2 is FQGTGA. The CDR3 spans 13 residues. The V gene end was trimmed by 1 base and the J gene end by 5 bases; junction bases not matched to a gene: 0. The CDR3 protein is CASSLNRGTEAFF. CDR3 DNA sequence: TGTGCCAGCAGCTTAAACAGGGGGACTGAAGCTTTCTTT.

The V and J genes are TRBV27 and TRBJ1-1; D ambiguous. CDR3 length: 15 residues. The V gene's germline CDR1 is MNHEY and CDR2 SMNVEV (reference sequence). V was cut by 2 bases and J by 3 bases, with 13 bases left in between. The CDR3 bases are TGTGCCAGCAGTTTAAACCTGGGTAGGGACACTGAAGCTTTCTTT. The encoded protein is CASSLNLGRDTEAFF.

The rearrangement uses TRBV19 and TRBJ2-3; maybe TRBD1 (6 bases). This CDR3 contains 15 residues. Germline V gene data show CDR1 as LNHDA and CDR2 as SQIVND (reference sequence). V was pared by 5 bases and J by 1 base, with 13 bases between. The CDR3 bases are TGTGCCAGTAGTCTTACAGGGTATGGCACAGATACGCAGTATTTT. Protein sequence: CASSLTGYGTDTQYF.

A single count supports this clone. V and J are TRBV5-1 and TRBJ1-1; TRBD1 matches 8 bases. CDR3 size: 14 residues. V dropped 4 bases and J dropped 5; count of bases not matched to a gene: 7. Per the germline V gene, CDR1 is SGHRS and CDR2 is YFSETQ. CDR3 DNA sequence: TGCGCCAGCAGCCCGAGACAGGGGTGGACTGAAGCTTTCTTT. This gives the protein CASSPRQGWTEAFF.

DNA of the CDR3: TGTGCCAGCAGCTTTACAGGGACGGGTTTGACTGAAGCTTTCTTT. Protein: CASSFTGTGLTEAFF. This chain joins TRBV7-9 and TRBJ1-1; TRBD1 is a possible D gene (6 bases). Trimming stripped 3 bases from V and 5 bases from J, with 16 bases between. The CDR3 totals 15 residues. The germline CDR1 and CDR2 sequences are SEHNR and FQNEAQ (reference sequence).

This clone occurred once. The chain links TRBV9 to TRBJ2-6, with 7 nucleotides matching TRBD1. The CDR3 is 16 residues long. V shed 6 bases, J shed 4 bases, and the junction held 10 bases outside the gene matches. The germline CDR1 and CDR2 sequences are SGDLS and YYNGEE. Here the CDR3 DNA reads TGTGCCAGCACCGCGACAGGGACCGAAGGGGCCAACGTCCTGACTTTC. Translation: CASTATGTEGANVLTF.

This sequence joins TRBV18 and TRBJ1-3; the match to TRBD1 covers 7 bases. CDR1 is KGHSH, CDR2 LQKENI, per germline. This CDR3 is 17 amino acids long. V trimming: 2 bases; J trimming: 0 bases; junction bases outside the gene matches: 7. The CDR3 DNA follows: TGTGCCAGCTCACCAGCTACACAGGGGATCTCTGGAAACACCATATATTTT. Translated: CASSPATQGISGNTIYF.

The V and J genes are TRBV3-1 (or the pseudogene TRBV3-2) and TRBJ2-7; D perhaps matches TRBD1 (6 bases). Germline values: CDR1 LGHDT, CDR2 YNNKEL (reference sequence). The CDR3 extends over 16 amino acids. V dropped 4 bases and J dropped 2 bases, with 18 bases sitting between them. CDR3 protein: CASSPHRDTLPYEQYF. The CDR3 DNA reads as TGTGCCAGCAGCCCTCACAGGGACACCCTCCCCTACGAGCAGTACTTC.

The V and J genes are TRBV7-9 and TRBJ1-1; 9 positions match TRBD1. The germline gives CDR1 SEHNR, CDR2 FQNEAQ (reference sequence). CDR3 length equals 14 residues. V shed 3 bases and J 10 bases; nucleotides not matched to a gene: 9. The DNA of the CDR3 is TGTGCCAGCAGCTTCGCGGACAGGGGCGAAGGAGCTTTCTTT. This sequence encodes CASSFADRGEGAFF. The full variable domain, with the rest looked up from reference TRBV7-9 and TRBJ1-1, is DTGVSQNPRHKITKRGQNVTFRCDPISEHNRLYWYRQTLGQGPEFLTYFQNEAQLEKSRLLSDRFSAERPKGSFSTLEIQRTEQGDSAMYLCASSFADRGEGAFFGQGTRLTVV.

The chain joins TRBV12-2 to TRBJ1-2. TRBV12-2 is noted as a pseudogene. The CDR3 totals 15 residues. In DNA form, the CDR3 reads TGTGCAAGTCGCTTAGTGTGGGGGGCAGTGTATGGCTACACCTTC. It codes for CASRLVWGAVYGYTF.

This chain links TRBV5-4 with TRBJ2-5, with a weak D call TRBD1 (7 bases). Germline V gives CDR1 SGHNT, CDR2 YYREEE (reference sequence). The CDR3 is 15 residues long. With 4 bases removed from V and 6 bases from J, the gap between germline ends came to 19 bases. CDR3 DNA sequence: TGTGCCAGCAGCACTACCTCAGGGGGGCGGAAGACCCAGTACTTC. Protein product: CASSTTSGGRKTQYF.

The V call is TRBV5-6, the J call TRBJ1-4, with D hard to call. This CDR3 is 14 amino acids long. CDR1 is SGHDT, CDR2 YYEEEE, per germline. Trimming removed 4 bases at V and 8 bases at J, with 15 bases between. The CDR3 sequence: CASSPRAGDEKLFF. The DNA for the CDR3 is TGTGCCAGCAGCCCCCGGGCAGGCGACGAAAAACTGTTTTTT.

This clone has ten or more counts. CDR3 nucleotide sequence: TGTGCCAGCAGCTTAGAGACAGGCGCCCAGCATTTT. It specifies CASSLETGAQHF. The genes are TRBV7-9 and TRBJ1-5; D is perhaps TRBD1 (6 bases). The CDR3 spans 12 residues. Looked up from germline, CDR1 is SEHNR and CDR2 is FQNEAQ (reference sequence). Trimming pared 1 base from V and 11 bases from J, leaving 9 bases between.

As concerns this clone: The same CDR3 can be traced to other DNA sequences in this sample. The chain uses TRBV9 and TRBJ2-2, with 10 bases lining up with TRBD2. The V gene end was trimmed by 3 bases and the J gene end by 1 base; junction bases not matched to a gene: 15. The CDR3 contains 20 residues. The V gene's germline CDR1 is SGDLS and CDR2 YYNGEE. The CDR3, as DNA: TGTGCCAGCAGCGCTGGGGGGCTAGCGGGGGTACTGAGGAACACCGGGGAGCTGTTTTTT. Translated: CASSAGGLAGVLRNTGELFF.